Below, 7 T cell receptor beta chains from the same sample are listed, as sequenced in a study of cytomegalovirus exposure and HLA in healthy donors. Only in-frame clones appear in the TCRdb table, and some are missing; sequencing was by immunoSEQ multiplex PCR. This sample has approximately 200,000 clones; about three quarters occur once, and the top ten carry 0.95% to 1.5%. Sample: PBMCs. The source of these receptors is a woman aged 25 to 45 in good health and CMV-seronegative.

There are a few counts of this clone. The genes are TRBV10-2 and TRBJ2-7, with 8 nucleotides matching TRBD2. The CDR3 runs to 15 residues. In germline, CDR1 is WSHSY, CDR2 SAAADI. Trimming at V came to 8 bases and at J to 3 bases, leaving 12 bases not matched to a gene. CDR3 residues: CASVSEGGGSYEQYF. CDR3 nucleotide sequence: TGCGCCAGCGTGTCTGAAGGCGGGGGGAGCTACGAGCAGTACTTC.

The chain is built from TRBV29-1 and TRBJ1-1, with a possible D match to TRBD1 (6 bases). Germline CDR1 SQVTM, CDR2 ANQGSEA. This CDR3 is 14 amino acids long. The V gene lost 1 base and the J gene lost 0 bases, with 9 bases spanning the gap. The CDR3 is CSVEVGGMNTEAFF. CDR3 bases: TGCAGCGTTGAAGTTGGGGGCATGAACACTGAAGCTTTCTTT.

Notes on this clone: Other DNA sequences within the sample encode an identical CDR3. The J gene is TRBJ1-5, the V gene TRBV5-5; D not resolved. The CDR3 extends over 15 amino acids. Germline V gene sequence: CDR1 SGHKS, CDR2 YYEKEE (reference sequence). Trimming shortened V by 0 bases and J by 1 base, and 8 bases separated the two germline ends. CDR3 DNA: TGTGCCAGCAGCTTGGCCTCGGGGAGCAATCAGCCCCAGCATTTT. Its protein product is CASSLASGSNQPQHF. Full variable domain (outside the CDR3, taken from reference TRBV5-5 and TRBJ1-5): DAGVTQSPTHLIKTRGQQVTLRCSPISGHKSVSWYQQVLGQGPQFIFQYYEKEERGRGNFPDRFSARQFPNYSSELNVNALLLGDSALYLCASSLASGSNQPQHFGDGTRLSIL.

The chain joins TRBV30 to TRBJ2-3, with D hard to call. Trimming shortened V by 0 bases and J by 2 bases, and 9 bases separated the two germline ends. Germline CDR1 is GTSNPN and CDR2 is SVGIG (reference sequence). CDR3 length: 14 residues. CDR3 in DNA: TGTGCCTGGAGTGTACTGTCTAACACAGATACGCAGTATTTT. This translates into CAWSVLSNTDTQYF.

The V gene is TRBV15, the J gene TRBJ2-1; tentatively, D is TRBD1 (6 bases). Trimming pared 0 bases from V and 7 bases from J, leaving 16 bases between. The V gene's germline CDR1 is LNHNV and CDR2 YYDKDF (reference sequence). CDR3 length equals 16 residues. CDR3 bases: TGTGCCACCAGCAGAGATACAGGGCTCCGTACGAATGAGCAGTTCTTC. It encodes CATSRDTGLRTNEQFF.

This clone turned up a few times. The gene calls are TRBV5-1 and TRBJ1-2, with TRBD1 matching over 7 bases. The germline V gene encodes CDR1 SGHRS and CDR2 YFSETQ. V lost 4 bases and J lost 4; bases outside the gene matches: 7. The CDR3 consists of 14 residues. CDR3 in amino acids: CASSPQTGIYGYTF. DNA for the CDR3: TGCGCCAGCAGCCCCCAGACAGGGATCTATGGCTACACCTTC.

The chain carries TRBV28 and TRBJ2-7, with 9 bases identical to TRBD1. With V trimmed by 5 bases and J by 9 bases, 5 bases remained unmatched. Germline CDR1 MDHEN, CDR2 SYDVKM. CDR3 length: 12 amino acids. CDR3 coding DNA: TGTGCCAGCAGTCCCACAGGGGGCGCGCAGTACTTC. This gives the protein CASSPTGGAQYF.